This TCR beta chain was captured in a study of brain T cells in children with intractable seizures. The study's findings and limits: Patients' HCMV serostatus was unknown; virus specificity rests on CDR3 similarity alone.

V lost 0 bases to trimming and J lost 2 bases, with 11 bases between them. The V gene's germline CDR1 is ENHRY and CDR2 SYGVKD. This CDR3 is built from 17 residues. Only cases whose brain tissue showed the highest T cell transcript signatures were sequenced. Profiling relied on immunoSEQ multiplex PCR, and the TCRdb table lists in-frame clones only, not all of them. The sample consists of approximately 77,000 clones, about 92% of them appearing once. As concerns this clone: Its antigen is not identified.

The chain has TRBV10-3 and TRBJ2-6; TRBD2 might be the D (5 bases). The TCR sequence derives from a boy younger than two with tuberous sclerosis and intractable seizures. The sample consisted of peripheral blood, taken at surgery. The chain's CDR3 is CAISESMRETGANVLTF. The CDR3 region has the DNA TGTGCCATCAGTGAGTCGATGAGGGAGACTGGGGCCAACGTCCTGACTTTC.